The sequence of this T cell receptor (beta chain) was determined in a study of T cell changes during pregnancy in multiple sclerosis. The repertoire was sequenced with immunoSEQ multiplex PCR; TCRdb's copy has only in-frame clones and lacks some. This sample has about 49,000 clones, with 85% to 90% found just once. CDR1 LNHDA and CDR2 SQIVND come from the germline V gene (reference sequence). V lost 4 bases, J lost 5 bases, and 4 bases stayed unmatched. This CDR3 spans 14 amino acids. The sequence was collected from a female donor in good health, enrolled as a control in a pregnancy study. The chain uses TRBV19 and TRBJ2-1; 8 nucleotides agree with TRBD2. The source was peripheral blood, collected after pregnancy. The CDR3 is CASSRTSWDNEQFF. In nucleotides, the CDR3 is TGTGCCAGTAGTAGGACTAGCTGGGACAATGAGCAGTTCTTC.